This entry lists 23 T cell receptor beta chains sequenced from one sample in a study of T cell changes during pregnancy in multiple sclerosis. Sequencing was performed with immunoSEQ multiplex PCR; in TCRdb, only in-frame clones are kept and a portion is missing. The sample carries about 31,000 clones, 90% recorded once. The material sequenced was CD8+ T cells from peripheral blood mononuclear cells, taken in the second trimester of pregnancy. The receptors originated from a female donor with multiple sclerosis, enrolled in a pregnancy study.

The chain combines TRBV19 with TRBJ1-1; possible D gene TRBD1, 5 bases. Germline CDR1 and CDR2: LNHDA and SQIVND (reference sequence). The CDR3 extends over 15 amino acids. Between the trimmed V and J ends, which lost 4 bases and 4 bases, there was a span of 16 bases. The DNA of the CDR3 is TGTGCCAGTAGTAGAGTTGCGGGGGTTGGCACTGAAGCTTTCTTT. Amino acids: CASSRVAGVGTEAFF.

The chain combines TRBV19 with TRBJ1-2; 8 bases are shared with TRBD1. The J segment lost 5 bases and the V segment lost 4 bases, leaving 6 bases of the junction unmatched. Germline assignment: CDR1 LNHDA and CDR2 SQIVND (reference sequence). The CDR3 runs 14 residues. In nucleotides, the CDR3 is TGTGCCAGTAGTAGGGGACAGGACTCTTATGGCTACACCTTC. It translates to CASSRGQDSYGYTF.

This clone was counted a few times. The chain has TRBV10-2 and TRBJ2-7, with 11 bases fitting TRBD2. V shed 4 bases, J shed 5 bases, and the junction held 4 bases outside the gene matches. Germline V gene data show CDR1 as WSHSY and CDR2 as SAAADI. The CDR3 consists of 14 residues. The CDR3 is CASSVAGGPHEQYF. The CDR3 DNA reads TGCGCCAGCAGTGTAGCGGGAGGGCCCCACGAGCAGTACTTC.

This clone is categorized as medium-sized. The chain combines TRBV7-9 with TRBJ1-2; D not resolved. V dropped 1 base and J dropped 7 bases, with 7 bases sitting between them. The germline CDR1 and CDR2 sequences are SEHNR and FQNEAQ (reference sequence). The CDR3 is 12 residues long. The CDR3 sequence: CASSLGGTGYTF. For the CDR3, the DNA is TGTGCCAGCAGCTTAGGAGGCACTGGCTACACCTTC.

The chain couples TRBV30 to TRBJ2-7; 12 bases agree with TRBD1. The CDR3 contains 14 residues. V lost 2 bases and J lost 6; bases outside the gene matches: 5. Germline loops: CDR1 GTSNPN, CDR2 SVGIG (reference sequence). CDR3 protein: CAWSSGTGGGEQYF. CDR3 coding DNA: TGTGCCTGGAGTTCGGGGACAGGGGGCGGCGAGCAGTACTTC.

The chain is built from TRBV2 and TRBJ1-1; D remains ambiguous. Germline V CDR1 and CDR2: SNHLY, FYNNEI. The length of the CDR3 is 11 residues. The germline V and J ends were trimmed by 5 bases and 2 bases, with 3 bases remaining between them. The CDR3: CASSTNTEAFF. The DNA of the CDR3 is TGTGCCAGCAGTACTAACACTGAAGCTTTCTTT.

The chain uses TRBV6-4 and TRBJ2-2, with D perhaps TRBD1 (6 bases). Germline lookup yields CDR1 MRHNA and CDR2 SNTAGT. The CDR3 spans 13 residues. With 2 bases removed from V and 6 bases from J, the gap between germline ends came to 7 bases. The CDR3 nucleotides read TGTGCCAGCAGTGACAGGGGGTCCGGGGAGCTGTTTTTT. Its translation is CASSDRGSGELFF.

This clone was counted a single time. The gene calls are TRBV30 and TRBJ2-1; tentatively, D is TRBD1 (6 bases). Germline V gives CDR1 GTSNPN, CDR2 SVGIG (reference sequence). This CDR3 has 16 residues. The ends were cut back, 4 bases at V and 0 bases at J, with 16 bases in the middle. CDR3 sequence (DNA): TGTGCCTGGACCATTAGGGGGTCCAGCTCCTACAATGAGCAGTTCTTC. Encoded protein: CAWTIRGSSSYNEQFF.

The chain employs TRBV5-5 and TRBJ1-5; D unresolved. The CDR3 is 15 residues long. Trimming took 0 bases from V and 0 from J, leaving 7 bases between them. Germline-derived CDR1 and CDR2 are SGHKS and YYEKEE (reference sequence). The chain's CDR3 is CASSLAGYSNQPQHF. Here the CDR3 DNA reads TGTGCCAGCAGCTTGGCCGGGTATAGCAATCAGCCCCAGCATTTT.

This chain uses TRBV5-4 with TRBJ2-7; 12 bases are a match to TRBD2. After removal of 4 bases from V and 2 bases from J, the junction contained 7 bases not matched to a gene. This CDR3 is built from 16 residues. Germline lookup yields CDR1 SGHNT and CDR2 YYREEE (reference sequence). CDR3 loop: CASSPWTSGATYEQYF. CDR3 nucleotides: TGTGCCAGCAGCCCCTGGACTAGCGGGGCGACCTACGAGCAGTACTTC.

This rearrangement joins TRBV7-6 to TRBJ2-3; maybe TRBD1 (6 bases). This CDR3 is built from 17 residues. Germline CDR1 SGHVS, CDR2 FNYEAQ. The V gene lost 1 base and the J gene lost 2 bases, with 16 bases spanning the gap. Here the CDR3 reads CASSLGPGDTTTDTQYF. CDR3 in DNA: TGTGCCAGCAGCTTAGGTCCTGGGGACACCACCACAGATACGCAGTATTTT.

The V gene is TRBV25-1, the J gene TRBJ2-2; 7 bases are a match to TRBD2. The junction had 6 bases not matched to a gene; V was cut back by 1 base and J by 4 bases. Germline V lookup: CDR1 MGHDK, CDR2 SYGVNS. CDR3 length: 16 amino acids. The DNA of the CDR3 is TGTGCCAGCAGTGAATGGCGGGAGTGGAGCACCGGGGAGCTGTTTTTT. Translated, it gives CASSEWREWSTGELFF. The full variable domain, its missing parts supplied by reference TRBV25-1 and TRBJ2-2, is EADIYQTPRYLVIGTGKKITLECSQTMGHDKMYWYQQDPGMELHLIHYSYGVNSTEKGDLSSESTVSRIRTEHFPLTLESARPSHTSQYLCASSEWREWSTGELFFGEGSRLTVL.

DNA for the CDR3: TGCGCCAGCGGGCCGGGACTAGGGGCCTACGAGCAGTACTTC. It specifies CASGPGLGAYEQYF. J is TRBJ2-7 and V is TRBV10-2, with 8 bases that match TRBD2. Germline assignment: CDR1 WSHSY and CDR2 SAAADI. The trim removed 8 bases at V and 2 bases at J, leaving 8 bases unmatched. This CDR3 comprises 14 residues.

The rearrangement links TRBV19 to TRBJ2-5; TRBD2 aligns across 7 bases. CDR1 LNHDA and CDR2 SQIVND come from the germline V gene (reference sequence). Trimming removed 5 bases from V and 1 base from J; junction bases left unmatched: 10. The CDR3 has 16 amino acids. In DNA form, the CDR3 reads TGTGCCAGTAGTTCCCGGGAGGCAGGCTTCCAAGAGACCCAGTACTTC. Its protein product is CASSSREAGFQETQYF.

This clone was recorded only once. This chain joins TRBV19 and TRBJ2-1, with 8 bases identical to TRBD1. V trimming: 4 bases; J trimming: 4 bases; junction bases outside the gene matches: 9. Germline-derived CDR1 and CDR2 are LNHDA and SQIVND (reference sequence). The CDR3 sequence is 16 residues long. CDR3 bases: TGTGCCAGTAGTACCCAGGACAGGGACCTTTACAATGAGCAGTTCTTC. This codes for CASSTQDRDLYNEQFF. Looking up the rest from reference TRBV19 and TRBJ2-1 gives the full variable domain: DGGITQSPKYLFRKEGQNVTLSCEQNLNHDAMYWYRQDPGQGLRLIYYSQIVNDFQKGDIAEGYSVSREKKESFPLTVTSAQKNPTAFYLCASSTQDRDLYNEQFFGPGTRLTVL.

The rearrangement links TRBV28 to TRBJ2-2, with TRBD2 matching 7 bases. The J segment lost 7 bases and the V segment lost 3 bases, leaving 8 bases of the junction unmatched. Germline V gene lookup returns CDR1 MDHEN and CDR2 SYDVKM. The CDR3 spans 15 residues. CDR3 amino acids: CASSFRGSGIGELFF. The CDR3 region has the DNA TGTGCCAGCAGTTTTCGCGGGAGTGGAATCGGGGAGCTGTTTTTT.

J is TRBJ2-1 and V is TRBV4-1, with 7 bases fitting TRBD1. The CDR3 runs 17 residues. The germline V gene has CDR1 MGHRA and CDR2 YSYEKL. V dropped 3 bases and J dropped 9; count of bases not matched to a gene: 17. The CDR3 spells CASSQDDAEQGLVEQFF. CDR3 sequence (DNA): TGCGCCAGCAGCCAGGACGATGCGGAACAGGGGTTGGTTGAGCAGTTCTTC.

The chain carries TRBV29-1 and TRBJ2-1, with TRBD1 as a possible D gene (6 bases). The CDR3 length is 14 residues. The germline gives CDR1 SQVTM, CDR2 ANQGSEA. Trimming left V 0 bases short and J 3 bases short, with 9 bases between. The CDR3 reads CSVEEQGNYNEQFF. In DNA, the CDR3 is TGCAGCGTTGAAGAGCAGGGGAACTACAATGAGCAGTTCTTC.

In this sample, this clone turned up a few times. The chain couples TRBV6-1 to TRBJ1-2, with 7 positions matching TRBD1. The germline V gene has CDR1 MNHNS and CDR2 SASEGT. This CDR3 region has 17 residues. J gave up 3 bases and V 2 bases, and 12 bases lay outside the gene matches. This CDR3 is CASSERPHRGLYYGYTF. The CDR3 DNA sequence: TGTGCCAGCAGTGAACGACCGCACAGGGGCCTCTACTATGGCTACACCTTC.

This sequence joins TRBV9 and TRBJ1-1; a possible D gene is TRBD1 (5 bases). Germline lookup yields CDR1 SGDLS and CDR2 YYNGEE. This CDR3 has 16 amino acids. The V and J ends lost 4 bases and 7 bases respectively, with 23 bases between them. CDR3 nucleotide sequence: TGTGCCAGCAGCCCGCGGGACTCTAGCTACGGCAATGAAGCTTTCTTT. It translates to CASSPRDSSYGNEAFF.

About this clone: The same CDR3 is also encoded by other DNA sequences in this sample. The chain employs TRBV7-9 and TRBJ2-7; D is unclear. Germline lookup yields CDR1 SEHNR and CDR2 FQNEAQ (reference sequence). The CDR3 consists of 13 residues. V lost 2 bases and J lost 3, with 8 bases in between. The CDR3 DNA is TGTGCCAGCAGCTTATCCGAGAGCTACGAGCAGTACTTC. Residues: CASSLSESYEQYF.

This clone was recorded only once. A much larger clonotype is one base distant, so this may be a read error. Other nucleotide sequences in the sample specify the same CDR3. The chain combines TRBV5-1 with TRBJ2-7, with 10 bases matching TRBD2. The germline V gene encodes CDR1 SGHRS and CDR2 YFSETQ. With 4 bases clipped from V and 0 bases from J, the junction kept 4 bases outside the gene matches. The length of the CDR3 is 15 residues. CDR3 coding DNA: TGCGCCAGCAGCGATGGGACTAGCGTCTCCTACGAGCAGTACTTC. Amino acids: CASSDGTSVSYEQYF.

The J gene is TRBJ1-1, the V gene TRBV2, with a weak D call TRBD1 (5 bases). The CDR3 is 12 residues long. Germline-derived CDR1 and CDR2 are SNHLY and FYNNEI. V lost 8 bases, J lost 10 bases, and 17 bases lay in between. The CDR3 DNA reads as TGTGCCAGCGTAGACAGACAGTCTCTAGCTTTCTTT. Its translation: CASVDRQSLAFF.